This section outlines one T cell receptor beta chain sequence together with its context. The specificity of this receptor is unknown. This sequence may be a read error, since a much larger clone differs from it by one base. From the cysteine up to the phenylalanine, the CDR3 has a length of 16 residues. The entry retains the CDR3 DNA only, 48 bases that are in frame from base 1. V and J are truncated by 0 bases and 9 bases respectively, leaving an intervening sequence of 18 bases. According to the germline V gene, CDR1 reads ENHRY and CDR2 reads SYGVKD. For the unsorted PBMC libraries, 2 million PBMCs were stored in RNAlater at -80 degrees C until RNA extraction and were used to generate the libraries. Multiple sclerosis patients were enrolled in a US clinical protocol evaluating disease progression by magnetic resonance imaging. Peripheral blood was subjected to Ficoll-Hypaque density gradient centrifugation to isolate PBMCs, which were then cryopreserved in liquid nitrogen.

This specimen comes from a study of neurological immune-mediated disorders (dated by TCRdb to the late 2010s). As for the study more broadly: Among the 34 multiple sclerosis patients, relapsing-remitting MS accounted for around 30 and secondary progressive MS accounted for 3. The study compared peripheral blood TCR-beta repertoires of HTLV-I-associated myelopathy (HAM/TSP) patients, multiple sclerosis patients and healthy controls using UMI-based sequencing. The approximately 110 TCR-beta libraries included longitudinal samples, technical triplicates and paired sorted CD4+ and CD8+ T-cell subsets alongside PBMC samples. The cohort was made up of 60 to 75 subjects, consisting of 15 or so HAM/TSP patients, some 34 multiple sclerosis patients and about 20 healthy controls.

cDNA was synthesized by template-switch 5'RACE using a primer with a 10-nucleotide random unique molecular identifier that tagged each TCR transcript. Each sequencing run produced over 170 million TCR-beta sequences covering 15-18 subjects. The RNeasy kit was used for extraction of total RNA. The KAPA Real-time Library Amplification kit was used to amplify TCR-beta VDJ regions with primers for the TCR constant region and the 5'RACE anchor. Sample indexes and Illumina adaptors were added in a first PCR, and a second PCR then increased library yield. After purification with Ampure beads, the TCR product of roughly 650 bp was size-selected on a 2% E-gel SizeSelection system. Before pooling, library quality was checked on a Bioanalyzer, concentration was measured with Qubit, and libraries were quantified with the Kapa Library Quantification kit. Libraries were sequenced paired-end 2 x 150 bp on an Illumina HiSeq 2500. To increase sequence diversity, about 23-32% phiX was spiked into each library pool. The authors processed their data as follows. Quality-filtered reads were processed with the UMI-based MiGEC pipeline, and over 90% of raw TCR sequences were removed by the MiGEC pipeline during error correction. VDJ genes were aligned to IMGT germline references, and each clonotype was defined by a unique CDR3 amino acid sequence together with V-J genes. Clonal expansion, Shannon diversity and CDR3 relatedness were evaluated with VDJtools (CalcPairwiseDistances, ClusterSamples), while phylogenetic trees were built in CLCbio workbench. Using coefficient-of-variation modelling across technical triplicates, the study counted a clone as expanded if it had at least 8 unique UMIs. The public sequencing data were trimmed at Q25 with fastp and processed into clonotypes with MiXCR by TCRdb, which kept only in-frame beta chains. Records with the same CDR3 protein are collapsed into one entry carrying the most frequent genes and DNA. TCRdb, rather than the study authors, made the V and J calls. The sample table lists approximately 50,000 distinct CDR3 sequences, 3% to 3.5% of them with a count of one. Of the sample, approximately 5.8% is held by the ten largest clones.

General findings and caveats noted by the study authors: TCR clonal expansion was highest in HAM/TSP patients and lowest in MS patients, with MS patients falling below even healthy controls. Expanded clones from different subjects shared no identical CDR3 amino acid sequences, which suggests that TCR-beta repertoires were private in all groups. In phylogenetic analysis, the repertoires of 18 of 34 MS patients grouped into a cluster of related CDR3 sequences, which suggests a possible signature at the repertoire level. The MS cluster showed no association with clinical or MRI features, and the authors stated that larger cohorts are needed.

The source is a man aged 40-50 years with multiple sclerosis. The chain couples TRBV10-3 to TRBJ2-1, with the identity of the D gene unclear. The sequenced material came from PBMCs. The CDR3 protein is CAISESMERRNAEQFF. The sequenced DNA: TGTGCCATCAGTGAGTCGATGGAACGGAGAAACGCTGAGCAGTTCTTC.